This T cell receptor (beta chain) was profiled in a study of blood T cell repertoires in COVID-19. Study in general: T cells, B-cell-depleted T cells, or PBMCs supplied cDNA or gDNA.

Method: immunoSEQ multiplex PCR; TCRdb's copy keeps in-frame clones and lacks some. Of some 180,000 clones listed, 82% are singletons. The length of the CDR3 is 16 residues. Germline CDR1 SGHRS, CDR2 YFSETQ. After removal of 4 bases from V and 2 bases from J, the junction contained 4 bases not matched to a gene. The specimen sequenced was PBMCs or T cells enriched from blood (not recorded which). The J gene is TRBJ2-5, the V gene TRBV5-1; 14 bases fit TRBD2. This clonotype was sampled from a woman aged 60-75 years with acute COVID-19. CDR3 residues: CASSGGLAGGQETQYF. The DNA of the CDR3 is TGCGCCAGCAGCGGAGGACTAGCGGGGGGTCAAGAGACCCAGTACTTC. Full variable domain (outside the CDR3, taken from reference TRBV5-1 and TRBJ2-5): KAGVTQTPRYLIKTRGQQVTLSCSPISGHRSVSWYQQTPGQGLQFLFEYFSETQRNKGNFPGRFSGRQFSNSRSEMNVSTLELGDSALYLCASSGGLAGGQETQYFGPGTRLLVL.